A single sample gave rise to the 21 T cell receptor beta chains below, sequenced in a study of response to subunit inactivated influenza vaccine. TCRdb reprocessed the RT-PCR reads with MiXCR, giving one entry per CDR3 protein. The table records roughly 180,000 distinct CDR3 sequences, about 9.3% of them present only once. Sequencing was performed on non-naive T cells sorted from PBMCs, taken on the day of vaccination. The receptors originated from a man aged 50-59 years who received an inactivated influenza vaccine.

This chain links TRBV18 with TRBJ2-5, with TRBD2 identical over 9 bases. CDR3 length: 16 amino acids. Germline V CDR1 and CDR2: KGHSH, LQKENI. Germline trimming cut 1 base from V and 3 bases from J; bases unmatched to any gene: 6. This CDR3 reads CASSPLRLAGKETQYF. The CDR3 DNA follows: TGTGCCAGCTCACCACTCCGGCTAGCGGGAAAAGAGACCCAGTACTTC.

The chain combines TRBV5-1 with TRBJ1-6; 9 nucleotides line up with TRBD1. CDR3 length equals 15 residues. Trimming cost V 4 bases and J 10 bases; bases outside gene matches: 9. CDR1 SGHRS and CDR2 YFSETQ come from the germline V gene. The CDR3 DNA reads TGCGCCAGCAGCCTAAAGGGACAGGGCAGCTCACCCCTCCACTTT. The encoded protein is CASSLKGQGSSPLHF.

This chain links TRBV4-2 with TRBJ2-3; possibly TRBD2 for D (6 bases). Trimming shortened V by 6 bases and J by 4 bases, and 14 bases separated the two germline ends. The CDR3 contains 14 residues. CDR1 LGHNA and CDR2 YNFKEQ come from the germline V gene. The CDR3 loop is CASSPSTRADTQYF. The CDR3, as DNA: TGTGCCAGCAGTCCTTCGACTAGAGCAGATACGCAGTATTTT.

The chain recombines TRBV7-2 with TRBJ2-5; D is possibly TRBD2 (6 bases). Germline V gene sequence: CDR1 SGHTA, CDR2 FQGNSA. The CDR3 is 16 residues long. V was trimmed by 1 base and J by 1 base, leaving 13 bases between them. Written as DNA, the CDR3 is TGTGCCAGCAGCTTAGGAAGAACCGGGAGCCAAGAGACCCAGTACTTC. Protein sequence: CASSLGRTGSQETQYF.

This clonotype was seen a handful of times. The V and J genes are TRBV7-2 and TRBJ2-2, with D perhaps TRBD1 (6 bases). In germline, CDR1 is SGHTA, CDR2 FQGNSA. The germline V and J ends were trimmed by 1 base and 2 bases, with 11 bases remaining between them. There are 16 residues in the CDR3. CDR3 amino acids: CASSLVWGRNTGELFF. CDR3 nucleotide sequence: TGTGCCAGCAGCTTAGTTTGGGGGCGCAACACCGGGGAGCTGTTTTTT.

In this sample, this clonotype turned up many times. V is TRBV11-2 and J is TRBJ2-2, with 10 nucleotides matching TRBD2. CDR3 length equals 13 residues. Trimming removed 10 bases from V and 6 bases from J; junction bases left unmatched: 5. Germline V gene sequence: CDR1 SGHAT, CDR2 FQNNGV. Here the CDR3 reads CATQRGGAGELFF. As DNA, the CDR3 is TGTGCCACCCAGCGGGGGGGCGCCGGGGAGCTGTTTTTT.

CDR3 residues: CASSLETGTYEQYF. As DNA, the CDR3 is TGTGCCAGCAGCTTAGAGACCGGTACCTACGAGCAGTACTTC. The chain combines TRBV7-9 with TRBJ2-7; no firm D call. The CDR3 sequence is 14 residues long. V was trimmed by 1 base and J by 2 bases, leaving 9 bases between them. CDR1 SEHNR and CDR2 FQNEAQ come from the germline V gene (reference sequence). The full variable domain, rest sourced from reference TRBV7-9 and TRBJ2-7, is DTGVSQNPRHKITKRGQNVTFRCDPISEHNRLYWYRQTLGQGPEFLTYFQNEAQLEKSRLLSDRFSAERPKGSFSTLEIQRTEQGDSAMYLCASSLETGTYEQYFGPGTRLTVT.

This clonotype was counted only a few times. J is TRBJ1-5 and V is TRBV10-3; 8 bases line up with TRBD1. CDR3 size: 14 residues. The V gene end was trimmed by 5 bases and the J gene end by 4 bases; junction bases not matched to a gene: 4. Germline-derived CDR1 and CDR2 are ENHRY and SYGVKD. The chain's CDR3 is CAISQGARNQPQHF. The CDR3 region has the DNA TGTGCCATCAGTCAGGGGGCGCGGAATCAGCCCCAGCATTTT.

This clonotype was seen a few times. The chain couples TRBV27 to TRBJ2-7; D remains unclear. Germline CDR1 and CDR2: MNHEY and SMNVEV (reference sequence). The CDR3 covers 12 residues. V lost 5 bases to trimming and J lost 5 bases, with 10 bases between them. CDR3 sequence (DNA): TGTGCCAGCAGTCCCCGACGGGACGAGCAGTACTTC. Translation gives CASSPRRDEQYF.

V usage is TRBV7-9 and J usage is TRBJ2-3, with D unclear. Deletions cut 0 bases from V and 6 bases from J, with 4 bases between. Per the germline V gene, CDR1 is SEHNR and CDR2 is FQNEAQ (reference sequence). The CDR3 has 12 residues. The CDR3 DNA follows: TGTGCCAGCAGCTTAGCTCACGATACGCAGTATTTT. Residues: CASSLAHDTQYF.

Concerning this clonotype itself: The junction departs from germline at one end; a sequencing error may be responsible. The V and J genes are TRBV27 and TRBJ2-1, with no clear D. The CDR3 loop spans 15 amino acids. The germline V gene has CDR1 MNHEY and CDR2 SMNVEV (reference sequence). CDR3 DNA sequence: TGTGCCAGCAGCACGGCGACGGGCTCCTCCAATGAGCAGTTCTTC. Amino acids: CASSTATGSSNEQFF.

This clonotype was counted many times. This chain uses TRBV6-1 with TRBJ1-5; 7 nucleotides align to TRBD1. V was pared by 5 bases and J by 4 bases, with 8 bases of the junction left unmatched. From germline, CDR1 is MNHNS and CDR2 SASEGT. This CDR3 is built from 15 residues. As DNA, the CDR3 is TGTGCCAGCAGTCAAAAATGGGGACAGAATCAGCCCCAGCATTTT. Translation gives CASSQKWGQNQPQHF.

There are a few counts of this clonotype. The genes are TRBV14 and TRBJ1-3; maybe TRBD1 (5 bases). Trimming pared 1 base from V and 2 bases from J, leaving 12 bases between. The germline CDR1 and CDR2 sequences are SGHDN and FVKESK. The CDR3 covers 16 residues. The CDR3 DNA is TGTGCCAGCAGCCAAGGGTGTGGGGGGGCTGGAAACACCATATATTTT. Translated, it gives CASSQGCGGAGNTIYF.

V and J are TRBV11-2 and TRBJ2-3; D uncertain. V dropped 2 bases and J dropped 0 bases, with 9 bases sitting between them. The length of the CDR3 is 15 residues. CDR1 is SGHAT, CDR2 FQNNGV, per germline. The CDR3 region is CASSLLFPSTDTQYF. CDR3 coding DNA: TGTGCCAGCAGCTTACTGTTCCCTAGCACAGATACGCAGTATTTT. Filled out from reference TRBV11-2 and TRBJ2-3, the complete variable domain reads EAGVAQSPRYKIIEKRQSVAFWCNPISGHATLYWYQQILGQGPKLLIQFQNNGVVDDSQLPKDRFSAERLKGVDSTLKIQPAKLEDSAVYLCASSLLFPSTDTQYFGPGTRLTVL.

This clonotype was seen a handful of times. The chain has TRBV5-1 and TRBJ2-5; 9 nucleotides align to TRBD2. V trimming: 4 bases; J trimming: 5 bases; junction bases outside the gene matches: 9. Per germline, CDR1 SGHRS and CDR2 YFSETQ. CDR3 length: 15 residues. The DNA of the CDR3 is TGCGCCAGCAGCGTTAGCGGGAGTCGGGAGGAGACCCAGTACTTC. This gives the protein CASSVSGSREETQYF.

This clonotype has at least ten counts. This sequence joins TRBV12-3 or TRBV12-4 and TRBJ1-2, with a possible D match to TRBD1 (6 bases). Trimming removed 6 bases from V and 5 bases from J, with 16 bases in between. This CDR3 has 14 amino acids. The CDR3 protein is CASSGTSWGYGYTF. In DNA form, the CDR3 reads TGTGCCAGCAGCGGGACATCCTGGGGGTATGGCTACACCTTC.

The sample holds many counts of this clonotype. V usage is TRBV11-1 and J usage is TRBJ2-7; 7 bases match TRBD2. CDR3 length: 18 residues. The trim removed 1 base at V and 2 bases at J, leaving 14 bases unmatched. Germline V gives CDR1 SGHAT, CDR2 FQDESV (reference sequence). CDR3 DNA sequence: TGTGCCAGCAGCTTAGGGGTTTCGGGACTACGTACGACCTACGAGCAGTACTTC. As protein: CASSLGVSGLRTTYEQYF. Full variable domain (outside the CDR3, taken from reference TRBV11-1 and TRBJ2-7): EAEVAQSPRYKITEKSQAVAFWCDPISGHATLYWYRQILGQGPELLVQFQDESVVDDSQLPKDRFSAERLKGVDSTLKIQPAELGDSAMYLCASSLGVSGLRTTYEQYFGPGTRLTVT.

This clonotype was found a few times. This CDR3 is CASSPRGQMNTEAFF. The CDR3 DNA is TGTGCCAGCTCACCAAGGGGACAAATGAACACTGAAGCTTTCTTT. This sequence joins TRBV18 and TRBJ1-1; D might be TRBD1 (6 bases). Per the germline V gene, CDR1 is KGHSH and CDR2 is LQKENI. This CDR3 spans 15 amino acids. Trimming cost V 2 bases and J 0 bases, with 10 bases left between them.

This clonotype has a handful of counts. The J gene is TRBJ1-2, the V gene TRBV5-6, with a weak D call TRBD1 (5 bases). There are 14 residues in the CDR3. Germline CDR1 reads SGHDT; CDR2 reads YYEEEE. V gave up 0 bases and J gave up 9 bases, with 15 bases separating them. CDR3 sequence: CASSLVSRGVRYTF. CDR3 DNA: TGTGCCAGCAGCTTGGTTTCAAGGGGCGTTCGCTACACCTTC.

This clonotype was detected many times. This chain joins TRBV7-2 and TRBJ1-4; D call uncertain. The CDR3 sequence is 14 residues long. Germline CDR1 is SGHTA and CDR2 is FQGNSA. Between the trimmed V and J ends, which lost 6 bases and 8 bases, there was a span of 16 bases. CDR3 amino acids: CASRPGPNGEKLFF. In nucleotides, the CDR3 is TGTGCCAGCAGACCTGGACCCAACGGCGAAAAACTGTTTTTT.

This chain uses TRBV12-3 or TRBV12-4 with TRBJ2-7; a possible D gene is TRBD2 (7 bases). The CDR3 runs 11 residues. The ends were cut back, 5 bases at V and 8 bases at J, with 10 bases in the middle. As DNA, the CDR3 is TGTGCCAGCAGTGGGGGGGCGCAGCAGTACTTC. Its translation is CASSGGAQQYF.